This is a list of T cell receptor beta chains from one sample in a study of T-cell reconstitution after alpha-beta-depleted transplantation in children. TCRdb recomputed calls from the PCR reads with MiXCR, one row per CDR3 protein. This table holds 300,000 to 350,000 distinct CDR3 sequences, roughly 15% found once. The sequencing here drew on PBMCs, mostly from graft donor cells, taken 360 days after TCRalphabeta/CD19-depleted stem cell transplant. The receptors shown here come from a male patient between 2 and 9 years old who had a stem cell transplant for acute lymphoblastic leukemia, so the T cells may come from the graft donor. Each CDR3 is given with its conserved first and last residue. A D gene is named only where the DNA matches it firmly. Size is omitted from some rows. Given values are once, few, many or a class for expanded clones.

clone_size	v_call	cdr3_length	j_call	d_call	cdr3_nt	cdr3_aa
few	TRBV29-1	16	TRBJ2-1	.	TGCAGCGTTGAAGATACAGGGGAGCCCGGGGGTATTGAGCAGTTCTTC	CSVEDTGEPGGIEQFF
.	TRBV12-3/TRBV12-4	13	TRBJ1-3	.	TGTGCCAGCAGTTTAGTAGGTGGAAACACCATATATTTT	CASSLVGGNTIYF
.	TRBV4-3	17	TRBJ2-1	TRBD2	TGCGCCAGCAGCCAAGCGGGCGGGAGGCTGGGTTACAATGAGCAGTTCTTC	CASSQAGGRLGYNEQFF
few	TRBV28	14	TRBJ2-7	TRBD1	TGTGCCAGCAAGACCGGACAGGGAACCTACGAGCAGTACTTC	CASKTGQGTYEQYF
few	TRBV5-5	15	TRBJ2-7	.	TGTGCCAGCAGCCCCCGGTCCCTGATGGCCTACGAGCAGTACTTC	CASSPRSLMAYEQYF
few	TRBV29-1	12	TRBJ1-1	.	TGCAGCGTTGAAGGGGAACAAGAAGCAGCTTTCTTT	CSVEGEQEAAFF
.	TRBV11-2	13	TRBJ2-7	.	TGTGCCAGCAGTCAGACTAGAAACTACGAGCAGTACTTC	CASSQTRNYEQYF
many	TRBV4-2	12	TRBJ2-7	.	TGTGCCAGCAGCCAAGAGGGTTACGAGCAGTACTTC	CASSQEGYEQYF
few	TRBV28	15	TRBJ2-4	TRBD1	TGTGCCAGCAGTTTGGGACAGGTGGTCAAAAACATTCAGTACTTC	CASSLGQVVKNIQYF
.	TRBV7-3	18	TRBJ2-1	TRBD2	TGTGCCAGCAGCTCGGGACTAGCGGGAGGATCAGGGTACAATGAGCAGTTCTTC	CASSSGLAGGSGYNEQFF
.	TRBV12-3/TRBV12-4	15	TRBJ2-3	TRBD1	TGTGCCAGCAGTCACGGGACAGGGGCGACAGATACGCAGTATTTT	CASSHGTGATDTQYF
few	TRBV20-1	16	TRBJ2-5	.	TGCAGTGCTAGACTAAACGATGGGGGCCTTAGGGGTACCCAGTACTTC	CSARLNDGGLRGTQYF
.	TRBV20-1	14	TRBJ1-3	.	TGCAGTGCTAGACGACACTTCTCTGGAAACACCATATATTTT	CSARRHFSGNTIYF
.	TRBV5-4	17	TRBJ2-3	TRBD2	TGTGCCAGCAGCCCCGGGACTAGCGGGAGGAGCACAGATACGCAGTATTTT	CASSPGTSGRSTDTQYF
.	TRBV29-1	14	TRBJ2-2	.	TGCAGCGTTGAATGCGGGGTAAACACCGGGGAGCTGTTTTTT	CSVECGVNTGELFF
few	TRBV6-2/TRBV6-3	15	TRBJ1-2	.	TGTGCCAGCACCCCCCGGGACAAACTTAACTATGGCTACACCTTC	CASTPRDKLNYGYTF
.	TRBV3-1	17	TRBJ2-3	TRBD2	TGTGCCAGCAGCCAGTGGAGCGGGAGGGCCGGAGCAGATACGCAGTATTTT	CASSQWSGRAGADTQYF
.	TRBV28	14	TRBJ1-5	.	TGTGCCAGCACAGTTTCCCATAGCAATCAGCCCCAGCATTTT	CASTVSHSNQPQHF
.	TRBV4-2	17	TRBJ2-1	TRBD2	TGTGCCAGCAGCCAAGATTGGCTAGCGGGATCCTACAATGAGCAGTTCTTC	CASSQDWLAGSYNEQFF
.	TRBV4-3	15	TRBJ2-1	.	TGCGCCAGCAGCCAAGGGTTGGCTAGATCTGGCGAGCAGTTCTTC	CASSQGLARSGEQFF
.	TRBV5-1	15	TRBJ2-1	TRBD2	TGCGCCAGCATGGGCGGCGGAGCGGGAGGGAATGAGCAGTTCTTC	CASMGGGAGGNEQFF
.	TRBV6-5	15	TRBJ2-5	.	TGTGCCAGCAGTTACTCCGTGCGGCTGTCAGAGACCCAGTACTTC	CASSYSVRLSETQYF
.	TRBV4-3	14	TRBJ2-5	.	TGCGCCAGCAGCCAAGATCGGGAATTGGGGACCCAGTACTTC	CASSQDRELGTQYF
few	TRBV5-1	16	TRBJ2-3	TRBD2	TGCGCCAGCAGCGGGACTAGCGGGATTTCTGGAGATACGCAGTATTTT	CASSGTSGISGDTQYF
.	TRBV6-2/TRBV6-3	14	TRBJ1-5	.	TGTGCCAGCAGTTACTCGATCACGTATCAGCCCCAGCATTTT	CASSYSITYQPQHF
.	TRBV2	18	TRBJ2-3	TRBD2	TGTGCCAGCAGTGACACTAGCGAACCGGTATCCCCGTCGGATACGCAGTATTTT	CASSDTSEPVSPSDTQYF
many	TRBV28	16	TRBJ2-1	.	TGTGCCAGCAGTTTTCGGGGAATAAGCTCCTACAATGAGCAGTTCTTC	CASSFRGISSYNEQFF
many	TRBV4-1	16	TRBJ2-7	.	TGCGCCAGCAGCCAGCAATCCGGGACCATCTCCTACGAGCAGTACTTC	CASSQQSGTISYEQYF
.	TRBV29-1	14	TRBJ2-7	.	TGCAGCGTTGAAGTGAGGGGCCTGTCGTACGAGCAGTACTTC	CSVEVRGLSYEQYF
many	TRBV29-1	14	TRBJ2-3	TRBD2	TGCAGCGTCTCAACTAGCGGGGGTACAGATACGCAGTATTTT	CSVSTSGGTDTQYF
many	TRBV18	14	TRBJ1-1	.	TGTGCCAGCTCCCCGACAGTTCTCAACACTGAAGCTTTCTTT	CASSPTVLNTEAFF
.	TRBV6-2/TRBV6-3	15	TRBJ2-7	.	TGTGCCAGCAGTTCCGGGACACCAACCCCCTACGAGCAGTACTTC	CASSSGTPTPYEQYF
.	TRBV12-3/TRBV12-4	17	TRBJ1-2	TRBD1	TGTGCCAGCAGTTTTGATTGGGACAGGGAGGGGAACTATGGCTACACCTTC	CASSFDWDREGNYGYTF
few	TRBV10-3	16	TRBJ2-1	TRBD1	TGTGCCATCAGACACAGGGTAGGGGGCACACGGAATGAGCAGTTCTTC	CAIRHRVGGTRNEQFF
.	TRBV28	14	TRBJ2-1	TRBD2	TGTGCCAGCATACTAGGCGGGAGGCCGAATGAGCAGTTCTTC	CASILGGRPNEQFF
few	TRBV4-3	16	TRBJ2-1	TRBD2	TGCGCCAGCAGCCAAGGGATAGCGGGAGCTTACAATGAGCAGTTCTTC	CASSQGIAGAYNEQFF
.	TRBV10-3	11	TRBJ1-3	.	TGTGCCATCTCCGGGGGAAACACCATATATTTT	CAISGGNTIYF
few	TRBV2	13	TRBJ2-5	.	TGTGCCAGCAGTATTCTAGGGGGAGAGACCCAGTACTTC	CASSILGGETQYF
.	TRBV12-3/TRBV12-4	14	TRBJ2-7	.	TGTGCCAGCAGAGTGATCGGGAGCTCCTACGAGCAGTACTTC	CASRVIGSSYEQYF
few	TRBV15	16	TRBJ2-6	.	TGTGCCACCAGCAGAGAGGTTGCGCCTGGGGCCAACGTCCTGACTTTC	CATSREVAPGANVLTF
few	TRBV6-5	11	TRBJ2-7	TRBD2	TGTGCCAGCACTAGACGGGGGGGGCAGTACTTC	CASTRRGGQYF
.	TRBV30	11	TRBJ2-7	.	TGTGCCTGGAACGGGGCGTACGAGCAGTACTTC	CAWNGAYEQYF
many	TRBV21-1	13	TRBJ2-7	.	TGTGCCAGCAGCAGGGGTGGGAGCTACGAGCAGTACTTC	CASSRGGSYEQYF
few	TRBV5-1	17	TRBJ2-2	TRBD2	TGCGCCAGCAGCGGGCAACTAGCGGGAGCGAGTACCGGGGAGCTGTTTTTT	CASSGQLAGASTGELFF
few	TRBV6-5	15	TRBJ1-1	.	TGTGCCAGCAGTTACTCGGGAAAAATGAACACTGAAGCTTTCTTT	CASSYSGKMNTEAFF
few	TRBV9	14	TRBJ2-1	.	TGTGCCAGCAGGTACGGGAGCCATGAGAATGAGCAGTTCTTC	CASRYGSHENEQFF
.	TRBV18	17	TRBJ1-5	.	TGTGCCAGCTCACCAGATCGCGGCAGGGCGGCGGATCAGCCCCAGCATTTT	CASSPDRGRAADQPQHF
few	TRBV29-1	17	TRBJ2-3	TRBD2	TGCAGCGTTGACCCCGGGACTAGCGGGATCAGCACAGATACGCAGTATTTT	CSVDPGTSGISTDTQYF
many	TRBV28	16	TRBJ2-1	TRBD2	TGTGCCAGCAGTTTAGATCTAGCGGGAGGGAGGAATGAGCAGTTCTTC	CASSLDLAGGRNEQFF
few	TRBV5-1	15	TRBJ2-1	TRBD1	TGCGCCAGCAGCCTCCGGGACAGGAGGTACAATGAGCAGTTCTTC	CASSLRDRRYNEQFF
.	TRBV5-1	17	TRBJ2-1	TRBD1	TGCGCCAGCAGCTTGCAACCGACAGGGAGCTCCTACAATGAGCAGTTCTTC	CASSLQPTGSSYNEQFF
many	TRBV4-1	16	TRBJ2-1	TRBD2	TGCGCCAGCAGCCAAGAAGCGGGAGCCTCCTACAATGAGCAGTTCTTC	CASSQEAGASYNEQFF
many	TRBV2	15	TRBJ2-1	TRBD2	TGTGCCAGCACTATACTAGCGGGAGTCTCCCATGAGCAGTTCTTC	CASTILAGVSHEQFF